This T cell receptor (beta chain) was found in a study of CD8+ T cells in alopecia areata. Study summary: At a dose of 5 to 10 mg twice daily, oral tofacitinib was given to treated patients.

Sample treatment: oral pan-JAK inhibitor, 5-10 mg twice daily. In alopecia areata patients, both lesional scalp punch biopsies and peripheral blood were collected. Isolation of CD4+ and CD8+ T cells from PBMCs was achieved by sorting. RNA extraction and reverse transcription yielded cDNA as sequencing template. Generated by immunoSEQ multiplex PCR, the TCRdb table keeps only in-frame clones and is missing some. The sample contains roughly 120,000 clones, about three fifths of which appear only once. Trimming took off 5 bases at V and 0 bases at J, with 7 bases between the two ends. The CDR3 length is 12 residues. Germline values: CDR1 GTSNPN, CDR2 SVGIG (reference sequence). Notes on this clone: What it binds is not known.

Study observations and caveats: It was lesional scalp, especially alopecia totalis/universalis, that showed higher clonality than normal scalp.

The TCR comes from a human donor with alopecia areata. The sequencing used CD8+ T cells sorted from blood, collected at week 4, from a patient treated with tofacitinib. The rearrangement joins TRBV30 to TRBJ1-1; D call uncertain. Here the CDR3 reads CAWGSVNTEAFF. Written as DNA, the CDR3 is TGTGCCTGGGGGTCCGTGAACACTGAAGCTTTCTTT.